Included here is one T cell receptor beta chain sequence, with context. This clonotype was counted between two and nine times. Its antigen is still unknown. It has no much larger one-base neighbor in the sample; base qualities were not kept. This specimen belongs to a study of blood T cells in healthy people across ages (dated by TCRdb to the mid-2010s). For the wider study: In model experiments, template switching captured roughly one uniquely barcoded TCR beta cDNA molecule for every two T cells. Age-related changes in TCR beta repertoire diversity were measured in the study by deep sequencing normalized with unique cDNA molecular identifiers. Four age groups were formed from the donors: young (average approximately 15 years), middle-aged (less than 40), aged (around 62) and long-lived (more than 75). Donors of different ages were randomly distributed across sequencing lanes to avoid experimental bias. Two additional independent replicas of 1 million unique cDNA reads from the same blood draw were analyzed for two donors (one aged 18 to 29 and one aged 80 or older). The full study reports these points: Compared with the aged group, the long-lived group had more naive CD4+ T cells, fewer expanded clones and increased TCR diversity, suggesting age selection. Because profiling used bulk unsorted PBMCs, naive and antigen-experienced compartments could not be compared conclusively. There was a strong correlation between observed TCR beta diversity and the percentage of naive T cells measured by flow cytometry. Because the CMV infection status of the donors was unknown, age-related changes in expanded clonotypes may potentially have been confounded. Observed TCR beta diversity per million T cells fell roughly linearly with age, and a significant reduction was already apparent by age around 36. Total diversity estimates from one million sequenced T cells were considered lower bounds and underestimates.

The germline V and J ends show losses of 5 bases and 7 bases respectively, and no gene match explains 13 bases of the junction. From the germline V gene, CDR1 is MNHEY and CDR2 is SVGAGI. The CDR3 holds 15 amino acids from the cysteine to the phenylalanine. The only DNA kept is the CDR3, 45 bases in frame from the first base. Donors were around 37 systemically healthy Caucasian individuals from Russia aged 6 to 90 years. Around 9.9 milliliters of peripheral blood were collected from each donor into EDTA-treated Vacutainer tubes. Ficoll-Paque density-gradient centrifugation was used to isolate PBMCs, with at least 6.5 million per sample. Trizol reagent was used to extract total RNA from the PBMCs, yielding at least 5 micrograms per sample. Naive CD45RAhigh/CD27high T cell percentages were measured by flow cytometry on a PBMC aliquot from every donor. The library was generated by 5' RACE. This sample was sequenced with an Illumina HiSeq 2500. The second PCR ran for about 6 to 12 cycles and used a J-beta primer mix along with a sample-barcoded 5' primer. Each TCR beta cDNA molecule received a unique molecular identifier from a template-switch 5' adaptor carrying 12 random nucleotides. Each sample yielded at least 2.5 million CDR3-containing paired-end reads. The Mint cDNA synthesis kit, primed by a TRBC-specific oligonucleotide, was used to synthesize first-strand cDNA from all RNA. Following uracil-DNA glycosylase treatment, a first 18-cycle PCR with universal primers M1SS and BC2_uni_R was performed on all cDNA. Processing in the source paper ran as follows. For normalization, 1 million high-quality reads, each with a distinct molecular identifier, were randomly selected from each sample. Reads sharing molecular identifiers were discarded rather than binned into consensus sequences. CDR3 identification, clonotype clustering and error correction used MiTCR with a Q25 quality threshold and the strictest error-elimination algorithm. A nonparametric unseen species model using Euler transformation provided a lower-bound estimate of total TCR beta diversity. Through fastp at Q25 and MiXCR, TCRdb rebuilt clones from the public reads, retaining in-frame beta chains. Records with the same CDR3 protein are collapsed into one entry carrying the most frequent genes and DNA. TCRdb, not the authors, supplied the V and J calls. This sample has about 1.7 million distinct CDR3 sequences in its table, and roughly 27% of those were observed once. 6.5% to 8.5% of the sample is in the top ten clones.

Specimen: blood. This receptor chain uses TRBV6-5 and TRBJ1-2; TRBD1 matches 7 bases in the middle. The clonotype comes from a woman under 40 in good health. The nucleotides read TGTGCCAGCAGTCTGAGGGGGCGCGGGTCAGGTGGCTACACCTTC. This translates into CASSLRGRGSGGYTF.